This TCR beta chain was retrieved from a study of long-term antiretroviral therapy in people with HIV. General study points: The clones with expansion before ART were dominant in the repertoire at all time points.

CDR1 MNHEY and CDR2 SMNVEV come from the germline V gene (reference sequence). The CDR3 has 13 amino acids. Trimming shortened V by 6 bases and J by 3 bases, and 11 bases separated the two germline ends. Samples were assayed with immunoSEQ v3.0 at survey level. The protocol was immunoSEQ multiplex PCR, while the TCRdb copy is restricted to in-frame clones and leaves out a portion. The sample includes under 8,500 clones, 73% seen only once; the top ten take approximately 31%. Regarding this clone: Its antigen remains unknown.

V gene TRBV27 combines with J gene TRBJ1-1; weak D call: TRBD1 (5 bases). The sequencing used unsorted PBMCs, collected 0.2 years after starting antiretroviral therapy. This TCR derives from a man aged 35 to 55 with HIV. DNA of the CDR3: TGTGCCAGCAGATTGAGGGGACACACTGAAGCTTTCTTT. Translation: CASRLRGHTEAFF.